Presented here are 11 T cell receptor beta chains from one specimen sequenced in a study of pediatric ulcerative colitis. Rectal tissue came from one to two pinch biopsies taken at colonoscopy. The assay was immunoSEQ multiplex PCR, and TCRdb's table has in-frame clones only and misses some. The profile shows some 10,000 clones, around 82% of them singletons. Sequenced: gut tissue. These receptors were obtained from a girl between 5 and 17 years old who was a control in a study of pediatric ulcerative colitis.

This clone was counted only a few times. J is TRBJ1-4 and V is TRBV11-2, with a tentative D call TRBD1 (5 bases). The CDR3 has 15 amino acids. V was shortened by 2 bases and J by 1 base, with 8 bases between the two germline ends. In germline, CDR1 is SGHAT, CDR2 FQNNGV. The CDR3 reads CASSLRGLTNEKLFF. CDR3 nucleotide sequence: TGTGCCAGCAGCTTAAGGGGATTAACTAATGAAAAACTGTTTTTT.

V is TRBV2 and J is TRBJ2-1, with 9 bases aligning to TRBD2. This CDR3 region has 16 residues. Germline-derived CDR1 and CDR2 are SNHLY and FYNNEI. The CDR3 protein is CAGGRGRADAYNEQFF. The CDR3 region has the DNA TGTGCAGGGGGGCGCGGGAGGGCCGATGCATACAATGAGCAGTTCTTC.

Points on this clone: One junction end disagrees with the germline gene, perhaps due to a read error. The gene calls are TRBV7-3 and TRBJ2-1, with 9 bases matching TRBD1. CDR3 size: 17 residues. CDR1 SGHTA and CDR2 FQGTGA come from the germline V gene. CDR3 loop: CASSFLSQGASYNGQFF. The DNA of the CDR3 is TGTGCCAGCAGCTTCCTCTCACAGGGGGCATCCTACAATGGGCAGTTCTTC.

The chain employs TRBV28 and TRBJ2-3; D call uncertain. Trimming pared 6 bases from V and 4 bases from J, leaving 8 bases between. Germline V gives CDR1 MDHEN, CDR2 SYDVKM. The CDR3 is made up of 12 amino acids. CDR3 in DNA: TGTGCCAGCAGCGACCGAGCAGATACGCAGTATTTT. Its translation: CASSDRADTQYF.

The gene calls are TRBV9 and TRBJ1-5; TRBD1 matches 7 bases. CDR1 and CDR2 (germline): SGDLS, YYNGEE. This CDR3 is built from 14 residues. V dropped 4 bases and J dropped 4; count of bases not matched to a gene: 5. CDR3 sequence (DNA): TGTGCCAGCAGCCGCGACAGGGATAATCAGCCCCAGCATTTT. Translating gives CASSRDRDNQPQHF.

CDR3 protein: CASSREGISYEQYF. CDR3 DNA sequence: TGTGCCAGCAGTAGGGAGGGTATCTCCTACGAGCAGTACTTC. The chain couples TRBV2 to TRBJ2-7, with 7 positions matching TRBD2. The CDR3 runs to 14 residues. CDR1 and CDR2 (germline): SNHLY, FYNNEI. Germline trimming cut 5 bases from V and 0 bases from J; bases unmatched to any gene: 4. The full variable domain, rest sourced from reference TRBV2 and TRBJ2-7, is EPEVTQTPSHQVTQMGQEVILRCVPISNHLYFYWYRQILGQKVEFLVSFYNNEISEKSEIFDDQFSVERPDGSNFTLKIRSTKLEDSAMYFCASSREGISYEQYFGPGTRLTVT.

Here the CDR3 reads CASSYDPSGYQETQYF. For the CDR3, the DNA is TGTGCCAGCAGTTACGATCCTAGCGGGTACCAAGAGACCCAGTACTTC. The chain joins TRBV6-6 to TRBJ2-5; TRBD2 matches at 8 bases. The CDR3 runs 16 residues. The V gene's germline CDR1 is MNHNY and CDR2 SVGAGI (reference sequence). V shed 2 bases and J 0 bases; nucleotides not matched to a gene: 5.

This chain uses TRBV6-1 with TRBJ2-3, with 11 bases aligning to TRBD2. The CDR3 covers 15 residues. Per the germline V gene, CDR1 is MNHNS and CDR2 is SASEGT. V lost 5 bases and J lost 6; bases outside the gene matches: 7. The CDR3 loop is CASSFTSGSIDTQYF. DNA for the CDR3: TGTGCCAGCAGTTTCACTAGCGGGAGTATTGATACGCAGTATTTT.

The V and J genes are TRBV19 and TRBJ1-3; TRBD1 might be the D (5 bases). The length of the CDR3 is 16 residues. V gave up 5 bases and J gave up 0 bases, with 14 bases separating them. Germline-derived CDR1 and CDR2 are LNHDA and SQIVND (reference sequence). DNA for the CDR3: TGTGCCAGTAGTTCCGGGACGGCTTTCTCTGGAAACACCATATATTTT. This translates into CASSSGTAFSGNTIYF.

This rearrangement joins TRBV9 to TRBJ2-2; 8 nucleotides line up with TRBD1. The CDR3 is 15 residues long. Germline loops: CDR1 SGDLS, CDR2 YYNGEE. V was pared by 3 bases and J by 5 bases, with 6 bases of the junction left unmatched. As DNA, the CDR3 is TGTGCCAGCAGCGCCCAGGGGGCGGGTACCGGGGAGCTGTTTTTT. Amino acid sequence: CASSAQGAGTGELFF.

This clone showed up just a few times. The chain employs TRBV19 and TRBJ2-6, with unresolved D. CDR3 length: 10 amino acids. Germline loops: CDR1 LNHDA, CDR2 SQIVND (reference sequence). The V end was cut by 5 bases, the J end by 9 bases, with 2 bases between. CDR3 in amino acids: CASSGNVLTF. The CDR3 nucleotides read TGTGCCAGTAGTGGCAACGTCCTGACTTTC.